This entry concerns a single T cell receptor (beta chain). Per the germline V gene, CDR1 is MNHNS and CDR2 is SASEGT. Deletions cut 2 bases from V and 0 bases from J, with 10 bases between. The CDR3 spans 15 residues. This record comes from a study of blood T cell repertoires in COVID-19. Across the whole study: Samples of COVID-19 (acute and convalescent) were obtained from the United States, Italy and Spain. PBMCs, B-cell-depleted T cells, or T cells were the source of the cDNA or gDNA that made up the material.

Original processing methods: Counts of nucleated cells, estimated from reference gene primer amplification, were obtained. Method: immunoSEQ multiplex PCR; TCRdb's copy keeps in-frame clones and lacks some. The V and J calls and the clone size are those of that table, but D and trimming were determined from the DNA. The data show about 78,000 clones, with roughly 90% seen just once and roughly 0.8% held by the top ten. This sequence joins TRBV6-1 and TRBJ1-2; D call uncertain. The TCR originated in a woman of 80 years or more with acute or convalescent COVID-19. Sequenced input: peripheral blood. CDR3 sequence reads: CASSEILGPNYGYTF. The CDR3 bases are TGTGCCAGCAGTGAAATACTAGGGCCTAACTATGGCTACACCTTC.